The present entry profiles one T cell receptor beta chain with its context. Its antigen is undetermined. The data derive from a study of cytomegalovirus exposure and HLA in healthy donors. The PCR had 60 Vbeta and 13 Jbeta primers. The repertoire was sequenced with immunoSEQ multiplex PCR; TCRdb's copy has only in-frame clones and lacks some. This table has 120,000 to 150,000 clones, 75% appearing once. CDR1 is KGHSH, CDR2 LQKENI, per germline. The junction had 9 bases not matched to a gene; V was cut back by 4 bases and J by 8 bases. The CDR3 has 15 residues. Study-level points and caveats: In a later analysis, compared with equally common non-associated chains, HLA-associated beta chains were more expanded. In a later analysis, 17,000 or so TCR beta sequences were associated with HLA alleles at 0.05 false discovery rate. It was taken for granted in presence/absence analyses that sequencing depth across donors was roughly uniform.

This chain uses TRBV18 with TRBJ1-5, with 9 bases lining up with TRBD1. This receptor was taken from a man aged 35 to 55 in good health and CMV-seronegative. Sequencing was carried out using PBMCs. The CDR3 loop is CASSRLYRGQEPQHF. CDR3 sequence (DNA): TGTGCCAGCTCACGGTTATACAGGGGGCAAGAGCCCCAGCATTTT.